What follows are 27 T cell receptor beta chains derived from one specimen sequenced in a study of blood T cell repertoires in COVID-19. Assay: immunoSEQ multiplex PCR; the TCRdb copy retains only in-frame clones and omits some. The sample includes a few hundred thousand clones, around 84% of them seen just once. Sequencing was done on a sample of PBMCs or T cells enriched from blood (not recorded which). These receptors were obtained from a woman aged 40-49 years with acute COVID-19.

The V call is TRBV7-9, the J call TRBJ1-1; D remains unclear. The CDR3 spans 14 residues. The germline V and J ends were trimmed by 1 base and 1 base, with 7 bases remaining between them. Per the germline V gene, CDR1 is SEHNR and CDR2 is FQNEAQ (reference sequence). The CDR3 loop is CASSLVRENTEAFF. DNA of the CDR3: TGTGCCAGCAGCTTAGTGAGAGAGAACACTGAAGCTTTCTTT. Based on the CDR3 plus reference TRBV7-9 and TRBJ1-1, the full variable domain is DTGVSQNPRHKITKRGQNVTFRCDPISEHNRLYWYRQTLGQGPEFLTYFQNEAQLEKSRLLSDRFSAERPKGSFSTLEIQRTEQGDSAMYLCASSLVRENTEAFFGQGTRLTVV.

The rearrangement links TRBV6-2 or TRBV6-3 to TRBJ1-3; 9 nucleotides match TRBD1. This CDR3 comprises 17 residues. From germline, CDR1 is MNHEY and CDR2 SVGEGT. V shed 2 bases and J 0 bases; nucleotides not matched to a gene: 5. The CDR3 loop is CASSYTRDRASGNTIYF. The CDR3 DNA sequence: TGTGCCAGCAGTTACACCCGGGACAGGGCCTCTGGAAACACCATATATTTT.

The chain is built from TRBV7-2 and TRBJ2-5; TRBD2 aligns across 14 bases. The length of the CDR3 is 15 residues. Germline V lookup: CDR1 SGHTA, CDR2 FQGNSA. After removal of 8 bases from V and 5 bases from J, the junction contained 7 bases not matched to a gene. In nucleotides, the CDR3 is TGTGCCAGCCGCGCGACTAGCGGGAGGGTCGAGACCCAGTACTTC. This translates into CASRATSGRVETQYF.

This rearrangement joins TRBV30 to TRBJ1-4; 7 positions match TRBD1. CDR3 length: 13 residues. Per the germline V gene, CDR1 is GTSNPN and CDR2 is SVGIG (reference sequence). The V and J ends lost 2 bases and 3 bases, in that order; junction bases with no gene match: 0. The CDR3 reads CAWSQGANEKLFF. The CDR3, as DNA: TGTGCCTGGAGTCAGGGGGCTAATGAAAAACTGTTTTTT.

This chain links TRBV28 with TRBJ2-1, with 9 bases aligning to TRBD2. Looked up from germline, CDR1 is MDHEN and CDR2 is SYDVKM. V lost 6 bases, J lost 5 bases, and 5 bases stayed unmatched. CDR3 length: 14 residues. The CDR3 DNA is TGTGCCAGCAGGCCCGGGACTAGCCACAATGAGCAGTTCTTC. Encoded protein: CASRPGTSHNEQFF. Variable domain in full (rest from reference TRBV28 and TRBJ2-1): DVKVTQSSRYLVKRTGEKVFLECVQDMDHENMFWYRQDPGLGLRLIYFSYDVKMKEKGDIPEGYSVSREKKERFSLILESASTNQTSMYLCASRPGTSHNEQFFGPGTRLTVL.

V gene TRBV5-1 combines with J gene TRBJ1-1; no firm D call. From germline, CDR1 is SGHRS and CDR2 YFSETQ. Trimming left V 1 base short and J 8 bases short, with 9 bases between. The CDR3 contains 12 residues. The CDR3 region is CASSLTGEEAFF. CDR3 DNA sequence: TGCGCCAGCAGCTTGACGGGAGAAGAAGCTTTCTTT.

This rearrangement joins TRBV28 to TRBJ1-5; D unresolved. The V gene lost 7 bases and the J gene lost 1 base, with 5 bases spanning the gap. CDR3 size: 12 residues. The germline V gene encodes CDR1 MDHEN and CDR2 SYDVKM. Written as DNA, the CDR3 is TGTGCCAGCACGGGGAGCAATCAGCCCCAGCATTTT. As protein: CASTGSNQPQHF.

Comment on this clone: Other DNA sequences in the sample encode the same CDR3. J is TRBJ2-7 and V is TRBV19; 12 bases match TRBD2. The CDR3 sequence is 15 residues long. V dropped 3 bases and J dropped 1; count of bases not matched to a gene: 1. Germline loops: CDR1 LNHDA, CDR2 SQIVND (reference sequence). DNA for the CDR3: TGTGCCAGTAGTATTGGACTAGCGGGGTCCTACGAGCAGTACTTC. Translated: CASSIGLAGSYEQYF.

The chain combines TRBV3-1 (or the pseudogene TRBV3-2) with TRBJ1-2; D gene uncertain. The V end was cut by 1 base, the J end by 4 bases, with 13 bases between. Germline values: CDR1 LGHDT, CDR2 YNNKEL (reference sequence). This CDR3 spans 15 amino acids. The CDR3 sequence: CASSQAGMLRYGYTF. For the CDR3, the DNA is TGTGCCAGCAGCCAAGCCGGGATGCTACGCTATGGCTACACCTTC.

The V and J genes are TRBV27 and TRBJ1-4, with D perhaps matching TRBD1 (5 bases). V was shortened by 6 bases and J by 7 bases, with 15 bases between the two germline ends. There are 14 residues in the CDR3. Germline V lookup: CDR1 MNHEY, CDR2 SMNVEV (reference sequence). The DNA of the CDR3 is TGTGCCAGCAGACCAGGGTTGGACGGTGAAAAACTGTTTTTT. Translated, it gives CASRPGLDGEKLFF.

The V gene is TRBV11-3, the J gene TRBJ2-1, with 15 positions matching TRBD2. V lost 4 bases and J lost 4; bases outside the gene matches: 2. The CDR3 has 16 amino acids. From germline, CDR1 is SGHNT and CDR2 YENEEA. CDR3 residues: CASSSGTSGGYNEQFF. In DNA, the CDR3 is TGTGCCAGCAGCTCCGGGACTAGCGGGGGGTACAATGAGCAGTTCTTC.

The V call is TRBV6-5, the J call TRBJ2-5; 7 bases are a match to TRBD2. Germline trimming cut 4 bases from V and 7 bases from J; bases unmatched to any gene: 12. The germline V gene has CDR1 MNHEY and CDR2 SVGAGI. The CDR3 consists of 15 residues. CDR3 DNA: TGTGCCAGCAGTTCCCGGGGGGATGGTACTGGGACCCAGTACTTC. Translating gives CASSSRGDGTGTQYF.

The gene calls are TRBV18 and TRBJ1-4, with D tentatively TRBD1 (5 bases). This CDR3 has 16 residues. Germline V gene lookup returns CDR1 KGHSH and CDR2 LQKENI. With 2 bases removed from V and 4 bases from J, the gap between germline ends came to 14 bases. The CDR3 loop is CASSPSGRNGNEKLFF. DNA of the CDR3: TGTGCCAGCTCACCATCAGGGAGGAATGGTAATGAAAAACTGTTTTTT.

The gene calls are TRBV28 and TRBJ2-7; 15 nucleotides agree with TRBD2. The V and J ends lost 3 bases and 5 bases, in that order; junction bases with no gene match: 5. The length of the CDR3 is 16 residues. Germline lookup yields CDR1 MDHEN and CDR2 SYDVKM. Here the CDR3 reads CASSFGLAGGPHEQYF. In DNA, the CDR3 is TGTGCCAGCAGTTTTGGACTAGCGGGAGGGCCCCACGAGCAGTACTTC.

The rearrangement links TRBV28 to TRBJ1-4, with a tentative D call TRBD1 (6 bases). Trimming removed 3 bases at V and 3 bases at J, with 8 bases between. Germline V lookup: CDR1 MDHEN, CDR2 SYDVKM. The CDR3 sequence is 14 residues long. Here the CDR3 DNA reads TGTGCCAGCAGTTTTTCAGGGGCTAATGAAAAACTGTTTTTT. This sequence encodes CASSFSGANEKLFF.

The chain combines TRBV7-3 with TRBJ1-6; D might be TRBD1 (5 bases). Trimming removed 5 bases at V and 5 bases at J, with 16 bases between. The V gene's germline CDR1 is SGHTA and CDR2 FQGTGA. CDR3 length: 16 residues. Written as DNA, the CDR3 is TGTGCCAGCAGCGCCCACGGTGGGGGGGATAATTCACCCCTCCACTTT. Amino acids: CASSAHGGGDNSPLHF.

This clone has just a few counts. The chain joins TRBV10-2 to TRBJ1-2; 7 bases line up with TRBD1. V lost 6 bases, J lost 3 bases, and 7 bases stayed unmatched. Germline-derived CDR1 and CDR2 are WSHSY and SAAADI. This CDR3 comprises 14 residues. In nucleotides, the CDR3 is TGCGCCAGCAGACAAGACAGGGATGACTATGGCTACACCTTC. Its protein is CASRQDRDDYGYTF.

To note about this clone: Other DNA variants within this sample encode the same CDR3. V and J are TRBV3-1 (or the pseudogene TRBV3-2) and TRBJ1-5; D not resolved. CDR3 length: 13 amino acids. The V and J ends lost 0 bases and 4 bases respectively, with 4 bases between them. Per germline, CDR1 LGHDT and CDR2 YNNKEL (reference sequence). CDR3 coding DNA: TGTGCCAGCAGCCAAGACGGTAATCAGCCCCAGCATTTT. Translating it yields CASSQDGNQPQHF.

Ten or more counts support this clone. This sequence joins TRBV2 and TRBJ2-2; D is ambiguous. This CDR3 comprises 13 residues. Germline V gene sequence: CDR1 SNHLY, CDR2 FYNNEI. The V end lost 7 bases, the J end lost 1 base, and 7 bases lay between the germline ends. In DNA form, the CDR3 reads TGTGCCAGCACTCCGAGGAACACCGGGGAGCTGTTTTTT. Translating gives CASTPRNTGELFF.

The sample holds a few counts of this clone. The V and J genes are TRBV5-5 and TRBJ1-3; TRBD1 matches at 9 bases. The length of the CDR3 is 17 residues. Germline-derived CDR1 and CDR2 are SGHKS and YYEKEE (reference sequence). Trimming removed 4 bases from V and 0 bases from J; junction bases left unmatched: 8. Written as DNA, the CDR3 is TGTGCCAGCAGCCCCGGACAGGGGATTCTCTCTGGAAACACCATATATTTT. Amino acid sequence: CASSPGQGILSGNTIYF.

The chain employs TRBV10-1 and TRBJ1-4; no firm D call. This CDR3 spans 13 amino acids. Germline values: CDR1 WNHNN, CDR2 SYGVQD (reference sequence). V shed 3 bases and J shed 8 bases, with 10 bases lying between them. DNA for the CDR3: TGCGCCAGCAGTGAAGGCCACGGGGAAAAACTGTTTTTT. The encoded protein is CASSEGHGEKLFF.

The chain couples TRBV19 to TRBJ2-5; 10 bases are shared with TRBD2. V was clipped by 5 bases and J by 0 bases; unmatched bases: 3. This CDR3 has 15 residues. From germline, CDR1 is LNHDA and CDR2 SQIVND (reference sequence). The DNA for the CDR3 is TGTGCCAGTAGTGATAGCGGGGGGTACCAAGAGACCCAGTACTTC. This codes for CASSDSGGYQETQYF.

At least ten counts were recorded for this clone. The rearrangement links TRBV14 to TRBJ2-7; TRBD1 might be the D (5 bases). The CDR3 is 15 amino acids. The V gene lost 1 base and the J gene lost 3 bases, with 13 bases spanning the gap. CDR1 SGHDN and CDR2 FVKESK come from the germline V gene. In nucleotides, the CDR3 is TGTGCCAGCAGCCAAGTAGACAGTGTACTCTACGAGCAGTACTTC. It codes for CASSQVDSVLYEQYF.

As regards this clone: The sample has other DNA sequences that encode this CDR3 too. The chain employs TRBV5-4 and TRBJ1-2; TRBD1 might be the D (6 bases). Between the trimmed V and J ends, which lost 4 bases and 2 bases, there was a span of 9 bases. The CDR3 sequence is 13 residues long. CDR1 and CDR2 from the germline V gene are SGHNT and YYREEE (reference sequence). CDR3 coding DNA: TGTGCCAGCAGCCGCGGACAGAACTATGGCTACACCTTC. Translating gives CASSRGQNYGYTF.

The gene calls are TRBV19 and TRBJ1-5; 7 bases match TRBD1. Trimming took 3 bases from V and 4 from J; bases not matched to a gene: 3. The V gene's germline CDR1 is LNHDA and CDR2 SQIVND (reference sequence). This CDR3 contains 14 residues. The CDR3 DNA follows: TGTGCCAGTAGTATCCCACAGGGGAATCAGCCCCAGCATTTT. Its protein is CASSIPQGNQPQHF.

The chain has TRBV7-9 and TRBJ2-3; 11 bases fit TRBD1. The CDR3 extends over 14 amino acids. In germline, CDR1 is SEHNR, CDR2 FQNEAQ (reference sequence). The V gene end was trimmed by 7 bases and the J gene end by 5 bases; junction bases not matched to a gene: 5. The CDR3 protein is CASTRTGGEDTQYF. The CDR3 DNA is TGTGCCAGCACCAGGACAGGGGGCGAAGATACGCAGTATTTT.

The chain uses TRBV7-9 and TRBJ2-5; 7 bases match TRBD1. The germline CDR1 and CDR2 sequences are SEHNR and FQNEAQ (reference sequence). The CDR3 consists of 13 residues. V trimming: 8 bases; J trimming: 3 bases; junction bases outside the gene matches: 6. The CDR3 DNA follows: TGTGCCAGCGGGACCGGGACAGAAGAGACCCAGTACTTC. It is translated as CASGTGTEETQYF. The entire variable domain, with the rest obtained from reference TRBV7-9 and TRBJ2-5, is as follows: DTGVSQNPRHKITKRGQNVTFRCDPISEHNRLYWYRQTLGQGPEFLTYFQNEAQLEKSRLLSDRFSAERPKGSFSTLEIQRTEQGDSAMYLCASGTGTEETQYFGPGTRLLVL.